The 15 T cell receptor beta chains listed next were all sequenced from one sample in a study of blood T cell repertoires in COVID-19. Assay used: immunoSEQ multiplex PCR; TCRdb lists only in-frame clones, some missing. The data contain 300,000 to 450,000 clones, 81% of them singletons. Specimen: peripheral blood. The receptor source for this set is a human donor with acute or convalescent COVID-19. The donor label of this sample is uncertain.

The rearrangement links TRBV28 to TRBJ2-1; possibly TRBD1 for D (6 bases). V gave up 4 bases and J gave up 2 bases, with 15 bases separating them. The germline V gene encodes CDR1 MDHEN and CDR2 SYDVKM. This CDR3 region has 16 residues. CDR3: CASSSQTGLTYNEQFF. The CDR3 DNA is TGTGCCAGCAGTTCTCAGACAGGTCTAACCTACAATGAGCAGTTCTTC. The entire variable domain, with the rest obtained from reference TRBV28 and TRBJ2-1, is as follows: DVKVTQSSRYLVKRTGEKVFLECVQDMDHENMFWYRQDPGLGLRLIYFSYDVKMKEKGDIPEGYSVSREKKERFSLILESASTNQTSMYLCASSSQTGLTYNEQFFGPGTRLTVL.

The chain links TRBV6-5 to TRBJ1-2; weak D call: TRBD1 (6 bases). Germline assignment: CDR1 MNHEY and CDR2 SVGAGI. V lost 5 bases to trimming and J lost 1 base, with 8 bases between them. The CDR3 is made up of 13 amino acids. CDR3 sequence reads: CASSRGNNYGYTF. The CDR3 region has the DNA TGTGCCAGCAGTAGGGGGAATAACTATGGCTACACCTTC.

This clone showed up just once. This chain joins TRBV6-5 and TRBJ1-1, with 7 bases that match TRBD1. V lost 7 bases and J lost 3; bases outside the gene matches: 8. Germline V gene lookup returns CDR1 MNHEY and CDR2 SVGAGI. The CDR3 consists of 14 residues. This chain's CDR3 is CASIPGRGYTEAFF. In DNA, the CDR3 is TGTGCCAGCATCCCAGGCAGGGGGTACACTGAAGCTTTCTTT.

V usage is TRBV6-2 or TRBV6-3 and J usage is TRBJ1-1; 7 positions agree with TRBD1. V shed 2 bases and J 3 bases; nucleotides not matched to a gene: 12. CDR1 and CDR2 from the germline V gene are MNHEY and SVGEGT. This CDR3 is built from 17 residues. In DNA, the CDR3 is TGTGCCAGCAGTTACCTTGCACGGGGCAGGGGGGACACTGAAGCTTTCTTT. Protein sequence: CASSYLARGRGDTEAFF.

In DNA form, the CDR3 reads TGTGCCAGCAGTTACTTCCGGACAGCTGGCTACACCTTC. Protein product: CASSYFRTAGYTF. This sequence joins TRBV6-5 and TRBJ1-2; D might be TRBD1 (6 bases). The CDR3 totals 13 residues. Germline values: CDR1 MNHEY, CDR2 SVGAGI. V was shortened by 1 base and J by 7 bases, with 10 bases between the two germline ends.

The chain uses TRBV19 and TRBJ1-6; TRBD1 might be the D (5 bases). The germline CDR1 and CDR2 sequences are LNHDA and SQIVND (reference sequence). The CDR3 has 14 amino acids. Trimming stripped 5 bases from V and 7 bases from J, with 12 bases between. CDR3 loop: CASSLRTHNSPLHF. The CDR3 region has the DNA TGTGCCAGTAGTCTCCGGACACACAATTCACCCCTCCACTTT.

This chain joins TRBV7-6 and TRBJ1-1; 8 bases align to TRBD1. The CDR3 is made up of 16 amino acids. Germline V CDR1 and CDR2: SGHVS, FNYEAQ. The V gene end was trimmed by 4 bases and the J gene end by 0 bases; junction bases not matched to a gene: 7. CDR3 DNA sequence: TGTGCCAGCAGCTACGAGACAGGGGCAATGAACACTGAAGCTTTCTTT. Amino acid sequence: CASSYETGAMNTEAFF.

The chain joins TRBV2 to TRBJ1-2; D gene ambiguous. The V and J ends lost 4 bases and 0 bases respectively, with 6 bases between them. Germline assignment: CDR1 SNHLY and CDR2 FYNNEI. The CDR3 extends over 13 amino acids. As DNA, the CDR3 is TGTGCCAGCAGTGTACTTGCTAACTATGGCTACACCTTC. The encoded protein is CASSVLANYGYTF. Variable domain in full (rest from reference TRBV2 and TRBJ1-2): EPEVTQTPSHQVTQMGQEVILRCVPISNHLYFYWYRQILGQKVEFLVSFYNNEISEKSEIFDDQFSVERPDGSNFTLKIRSTKLEDSAMYFCASSVLANYGYTFGSGTRLTVV.

The V call is TRBV7-6, the J call TRBJ2-1, with 12 bases aligning to TRBD2. V lost 5 bases and J lost 12; bases outside the gene matches: 5. Germline loops: CDR1 SGHVS, CDR2 FNYEAQ. The CDR3 length is 13 residues. Here the CDR3 DNA reads TGTGCCAGCAGCCGGGGGACTAGCGGGCGGCAGTTCTTC. This gives the protein CASSRGTSGRQFF.

This chain joins TRBV28 and TRBJ1-6; D might be TRBD1 (6 bases). Germline assignment: CDR1 MDHEN and CDR2 SYDVKM. Trimming pared 6 bases from V and 6 bases from J, leaving 27 bases between. This CDR3 is 19 amino acids long. CDR3 sequence: CASRPRLGGGEMGNSPLHF. Written as DNA, the CDR3 is TGTGCCAGCAGACCCAGGTTAGGGGGAGGGGAGATGGGTAATTCACCCCTCCACTTT.

The chain combines TRBV2 with TRBJ2-7; perhaps TRBD2 as D (5 bases). V shed 6 bases and J shed 6 bases, with 12 bases lying between them. The CDR3 sequence is 12 residues long. Germline-derived CDR1 and CDR2 are SNHLY and FYNNEI. CDR3 sequence: CASSYQEVEQYF. CDR3 nucleotides: TGTGCCAGCAGCTATCAGGAGGTCGAGCAGTACTTC.

The rearrangement links TRBV18 to TRBJ1-5; unclear D gene. Germline V gene data show CDR1 as KGHSH and CDR2 as LQKENI. The CDR3 extends over 14 amino acids. The ends were cut back, 6 bases at V and 1 base at J, with 10 bases in the middle. CDR3 sequence (DNA): TGTGCCAGCTCCCTCTCTACCAGCAATCAGCCCCAGCATTTT. Its translation: CASSLSTSNQPQHF.

The chain links TRBV5-1 to TRBJ2-7, with D perhaps TRBD2 (6 bases). The germline gives CDR1 SGHRS, CDR2 YFSETQ. CDR3 size: 13 residues. Between the trimmed V and J ends, which lost 5 bases and 3 bases, there was a span of 12 bases. CDR3 in DNA: TGCGCCAGCAGGGCGGAGGGACGCTACGAGCAGTACTTC. This encodes CASRAEGRYEQYF.

The chain links TRBV4-2 to TRBJ2-3, with a tentative D call TRBD2 (5 bases). Germline assignment: CDR1 LGHNA and CDR2 YNFKEQ. Trimming shortened V by 5 bases and J by 4 bases, and 19 bases separated the two germline ends. The CDR3 runs 16 residues. The CDR3 sequence: CASSVARVGFSDTQYF. CDR3 in DNA: TGTGCCAGCAGCGTAGCGCGGGTGGGGTTTTCAGATACGCAGTATTTT.

This clone was seen a few times. The genes are TRBV27 and TRBJ2-2; 8 bases agree with TRBD2. CDR3 length equals 17 residues. CDR1 and CDR2 from the germline V gene are MNHEY and SMNVEV (reference sequence). J gave up 3 bases and V 0 bases, and 6 bases lay outside the gene matches. The DNA for the CDR3 is TGTGCCAGCAGTTTATCGGTCGCGGGAGGTTACACCGGGGAGCTGTTTTTT. Residues: CASSLSVAGGYTGELFF.